These 7 T cell receptor beta chains were all obtained from the same sample, sequenced in a study of blood T cell repertoires in COVID-19. Some clones are missing from TCRdb's copy, which holds only in-frame ones; the method was immunoSEQ multiplex PCR. The sample lists about 100,000 clones, more than 70% occurring once. Sequencing was performed on peripheral blood. These receptors were obtained from a human donor in a cohort sampled during active COVID-19.

On this clone itself: At one end, the junction sequence differs from germline, possibly due to a read error. This chain joins TRBV27 and TRBJ2-2, with D possibly matching TRBD2 (5 bases). Germline CDR1 and CDR2: MNHEY and SMNVEV (reference sequence). The CDR3 runs to 14 residues. The CDR3 here is CASSRLARTGEPFF. The CDR3, as DNA: TGTGCCAGCAGTCGTCTCGCGAGGACCGGGGAGCCGTTTTTT.

The chain joins TRBV3-1 (or the pseudogene TRBV3-2) to TRBJ1-3; 7 bases are shared with TRBD1. The CDR3 covers 15 residues. Per germline, CDR1 LGHDT and CDR2 YNNKEL (reference sequence). V shed 5 bases, J shed 2 bases, and the junction held 6 bases outside the gene matches. The CDR3 protein is CASSASTGPGNTIYF. As DNA, the CDR3 is TGTGCCAGCAGCGCCTCGACAGGGCCTGGAAACACCATATATTTT.

The chain is built from TRBV24-1 and TRBJ2-3; tentative D call: TRBD1 (6 bases). This CDR3 region has 15 residues. Deletions cut 4 bases from V and 0 bases from J, with 10 bases between. Germline V CDR1 and CDR2: KGHDR, SFDVKD. CDR3: CATSEPTGSTDTQYF. Written as DNA, the CDR3 is TGTGCCACCAGTGAGCCAACAGGGAGCACAGATACGCAGTATTTT.

V and J are TRBV4-2 and TRBJ1-4, with D unresolved. The CDR3 has 16 amino acids. Germline V CDR1 and CDR2: LGHNA, YNFKEQ. The V and J ends lost 1 base and 8 bases respectively, with 17 bases between them. The CDR3 here is CASSQVEVGPGEKLFF. CDR3 in DNA: TGTGCCAGCAGCCAAGTTGAGGTCGGACCGGGGGAAAAACTGTTTTTT.

The chain uses TRBV12-3 or TRBV12-4 and TRBJ1-2; D call uncertain. CDR3 length: 12 amino acids. V was pared by 2 bases and J by 7 bases, with 8 bases between. This chain's CDR3 is CASSLPGTGYTF. The CDR3 DNA is TGTGCCAGCAGTTTACCAGGAACTGGCTACACCTTC.

This chain connects TRBV19 to TRBJ2-1, with no clear D. Per the germline V gene, CDR1 is LNHDA and CDR2 is SQIVND (reference sequence). The germline V and J ends were trimmed by 6 bases and 7 bases, with 10 bases remaining between them. This CDR3 region has 12 residues. The CDR3 bases are TGTGCCAGTAGCCCAACTATAAATGAGCAGTTCTTC. Protein: CASSPTINEQFF. Full variable domain (outside the CDR3, taken from reference TRBV19 and TRBJ2-1): DGGITQSPKYLFRKEGQNVTLSCEQNLNHDAMYWYRQDPGQGLRLIYYSQIVNDFQKGDIAEGYSVSREKKESFPLTVTSAQKNPTAFYLCASSPTINEQFFGPGTRLTVL.

The V and J genes are TRBV9 and TRBJ2-7, with D possibly matching TRBD2 (6 bases). Per germline, CDR1 SGDLS and CDR2 YYNGEE. The CDR3 extends over 14 amino acids. Trimming took off 4 bases at V and 2 bases at J, with 13 bases between the two ends. DNA of the CDR3: TGTGCCAGCAGCCCAGGACTAACCGCCTACGAGCAGTACTTC. Translating gives CASSPGLTAYEQYF.